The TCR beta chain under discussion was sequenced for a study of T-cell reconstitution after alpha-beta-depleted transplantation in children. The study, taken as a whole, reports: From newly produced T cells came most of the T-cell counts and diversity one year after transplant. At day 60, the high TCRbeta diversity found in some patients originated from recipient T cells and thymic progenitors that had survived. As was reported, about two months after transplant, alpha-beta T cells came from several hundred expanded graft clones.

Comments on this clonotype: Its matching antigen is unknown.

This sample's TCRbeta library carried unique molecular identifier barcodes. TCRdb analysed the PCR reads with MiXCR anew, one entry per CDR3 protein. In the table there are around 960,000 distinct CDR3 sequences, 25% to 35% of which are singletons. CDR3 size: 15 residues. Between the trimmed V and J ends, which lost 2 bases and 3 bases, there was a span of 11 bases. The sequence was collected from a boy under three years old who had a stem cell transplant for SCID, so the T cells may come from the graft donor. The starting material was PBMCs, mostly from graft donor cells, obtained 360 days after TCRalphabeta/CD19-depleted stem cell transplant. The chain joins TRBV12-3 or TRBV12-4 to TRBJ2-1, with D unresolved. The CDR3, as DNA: TGTGCCAGCAGTTTAATTTGGTCAGACTACAATGAGCAGTTCTTC. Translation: CASSLIWSDYNEQFF.